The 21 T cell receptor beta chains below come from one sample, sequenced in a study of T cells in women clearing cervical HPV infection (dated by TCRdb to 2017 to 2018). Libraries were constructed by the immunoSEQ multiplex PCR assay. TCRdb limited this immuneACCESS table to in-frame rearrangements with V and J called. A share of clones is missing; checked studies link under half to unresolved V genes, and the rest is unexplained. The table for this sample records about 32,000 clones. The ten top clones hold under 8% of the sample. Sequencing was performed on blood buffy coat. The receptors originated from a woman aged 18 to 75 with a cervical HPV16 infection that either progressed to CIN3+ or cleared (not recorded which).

CDR3 DNA (partial): TGTGCCAGCAGCTCCCAGGGGGGAGAAAATGAAAAA. Its translation: CASSSQGGENEK. The complete CDR3 reads CASSSQGGENEKLFF. The chain combines TRBV7-2 with TRBJ1-4; 7 bases are a match to TRBD1. The read falls 3 residues short of the CDR3 end, and the missing part is taken from the germline J gene. The V gene's germline CDR1 is SGHTA and CDR2 FQGNSA. This CDR3 region has 15 residues. The trim removed 4 bases at V and 5 bases at J, leaving 7 bases unmatched.

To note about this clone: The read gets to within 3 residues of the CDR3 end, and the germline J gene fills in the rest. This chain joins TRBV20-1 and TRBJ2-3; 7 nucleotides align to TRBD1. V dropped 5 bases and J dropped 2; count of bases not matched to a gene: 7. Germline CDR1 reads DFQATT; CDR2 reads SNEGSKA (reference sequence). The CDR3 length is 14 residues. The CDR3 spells CSAPPGQNTDTQYF. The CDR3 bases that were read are TGCAGTGCTCCTCCGGGACAGAACACAGATACG.

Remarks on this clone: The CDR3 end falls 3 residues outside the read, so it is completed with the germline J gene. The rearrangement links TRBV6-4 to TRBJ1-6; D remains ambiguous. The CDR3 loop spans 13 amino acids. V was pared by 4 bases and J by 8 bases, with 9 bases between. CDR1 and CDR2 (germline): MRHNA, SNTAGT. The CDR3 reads CASSAVRDSPLHF. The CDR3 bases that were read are TGTGCCAGCAGTGCGGTACGGGATTCACCC.

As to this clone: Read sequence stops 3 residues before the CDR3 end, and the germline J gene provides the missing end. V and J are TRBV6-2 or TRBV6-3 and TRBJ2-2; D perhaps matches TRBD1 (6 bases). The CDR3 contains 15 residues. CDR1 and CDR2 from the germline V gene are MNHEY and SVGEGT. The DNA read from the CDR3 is TGTGCCAGCAGTCGGCCCCGGGACATGAATGAAAAG. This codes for CASSRPRDMNEK. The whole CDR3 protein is CASSRPRDMNEKLFF.

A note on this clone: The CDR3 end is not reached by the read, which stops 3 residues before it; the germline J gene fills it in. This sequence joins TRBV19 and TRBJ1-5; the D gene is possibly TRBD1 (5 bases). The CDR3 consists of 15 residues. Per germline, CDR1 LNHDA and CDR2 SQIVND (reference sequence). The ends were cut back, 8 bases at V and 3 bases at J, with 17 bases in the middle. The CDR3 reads CASHHPGGDNQPQHF. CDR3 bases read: TGTGCCAGTCATCATCCGGGGGGGGACAATCAGCCC.

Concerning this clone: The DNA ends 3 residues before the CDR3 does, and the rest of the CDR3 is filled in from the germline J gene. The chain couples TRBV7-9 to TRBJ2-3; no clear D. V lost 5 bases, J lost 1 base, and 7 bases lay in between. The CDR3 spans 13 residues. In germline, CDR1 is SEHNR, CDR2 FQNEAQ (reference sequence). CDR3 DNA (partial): TGTGCCAGCAGCCGGTCCCGCACAGATACG. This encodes CASSRSRTDT. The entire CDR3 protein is CASSRSRTDTQYF.

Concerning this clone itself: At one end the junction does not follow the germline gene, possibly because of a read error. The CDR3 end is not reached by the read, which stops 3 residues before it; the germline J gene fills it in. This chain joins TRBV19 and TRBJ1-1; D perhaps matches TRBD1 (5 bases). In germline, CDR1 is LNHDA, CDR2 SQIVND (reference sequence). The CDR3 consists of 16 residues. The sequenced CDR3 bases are TGTGCCAGTAGTATAGTCGGAAGGGGCACGAACGCTGAA. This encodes CASSIVGRGTNAE. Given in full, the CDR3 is CASSIVGRGTNAEAFF.

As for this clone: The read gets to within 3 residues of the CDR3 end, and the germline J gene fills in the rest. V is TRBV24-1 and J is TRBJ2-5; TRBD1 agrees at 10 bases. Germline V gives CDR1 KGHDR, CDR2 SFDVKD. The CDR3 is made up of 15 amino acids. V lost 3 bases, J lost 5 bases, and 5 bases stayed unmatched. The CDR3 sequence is CATSDPGTGDETQYF. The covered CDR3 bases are TGTGCCACCAGTGATCCCGGGACAGGGGACGAGACC.

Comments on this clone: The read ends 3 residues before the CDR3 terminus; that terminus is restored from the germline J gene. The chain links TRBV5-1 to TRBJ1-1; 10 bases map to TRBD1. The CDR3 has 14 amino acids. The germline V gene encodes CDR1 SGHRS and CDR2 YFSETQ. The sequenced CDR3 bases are TGCGCCAGCAGCTTTGGGACAGGGGTCCCTCAA. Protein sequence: CASSFGTGVPQ. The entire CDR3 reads CASSFGTGVPQAFF.

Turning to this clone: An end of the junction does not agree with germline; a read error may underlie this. This CDR3 is CASGVTGGLAGYTF. The sequenced part of the CDR3 DNA is TGCGCCAGCGGGGTAACAGGGGGCTTGGCTGGC. The chain couples TRBV4-2 to TRBJ1-2; TRBD1 aligns across 9 bases. The CDR3 goes on 3 residues after the read ends, and that part is filled in from the germline J gene. The CDR3 contains 14 residues. In germline, CDR1 is LGHNA, CDR2 YNFKEQ.

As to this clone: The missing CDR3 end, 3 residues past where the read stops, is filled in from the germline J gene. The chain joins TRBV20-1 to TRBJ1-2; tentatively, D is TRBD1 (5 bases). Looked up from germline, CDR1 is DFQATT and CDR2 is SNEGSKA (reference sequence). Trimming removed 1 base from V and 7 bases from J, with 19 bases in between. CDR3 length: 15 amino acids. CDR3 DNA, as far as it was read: TGCAGTGCTAGAGCCCATGGGGAAGTCGGGGGTGGC. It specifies CSARAHGEVGGG. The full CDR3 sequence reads CSARAHGEVGGGYTF.

The sequenced part of the CDR3 DNA is TGTGCCATCAGTGAACACGGGACAGGGGACCAGCCC. Encoded protein: CAISEHGTGDQP. The entire CDR3 protein reads CAISEHGTGDQPQHF. The rearrangement links TRBV10-3 to TRBJ1-5, with 10 bases lining up with TRBD1. The read ends 3 residues early relative to the CDR3; the germline J gene fills the gap. Germline lookup yields CDR1 ENHRY and CDR2 SYGVKD. V was clipped by 3 bases and J by 7 bases; unmatched bases: 6. The CDR3 extends over 15 amino acids.

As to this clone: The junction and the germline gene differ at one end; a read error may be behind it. CDR3 sequence: CASSRDYGDEQFF. CDR3 DNA (partial): TGTGCTAGCAGCCGGGACTATGGTGATGAG. V usage is TRBV7-7 and J usage is TRBJ2-1; 7 positions match TRBD2. From the germline J gene comes the end of the CDR3, since the read stops 3 residues before it. This CDR3 is built from 13 residues. From germline, CDR1 is SSHAT and CDR2 FNYEAQ (reference sequence).

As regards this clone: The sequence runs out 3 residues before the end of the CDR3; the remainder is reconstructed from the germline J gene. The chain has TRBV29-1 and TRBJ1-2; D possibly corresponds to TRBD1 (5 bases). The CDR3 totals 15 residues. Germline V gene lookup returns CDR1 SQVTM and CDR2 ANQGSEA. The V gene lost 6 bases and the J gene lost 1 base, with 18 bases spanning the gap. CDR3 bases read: TGCAGCGTGGGGAATAGGGGTCGTAGTAACTATGGC. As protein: CSVGNRGRSNYG. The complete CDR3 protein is CSVGNRGRSNYGYTF.

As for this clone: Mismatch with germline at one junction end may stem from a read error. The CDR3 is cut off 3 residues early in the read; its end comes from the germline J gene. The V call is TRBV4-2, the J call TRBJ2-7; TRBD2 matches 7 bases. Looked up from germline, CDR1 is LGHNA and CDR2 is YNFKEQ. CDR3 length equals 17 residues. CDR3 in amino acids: CASSQTTKAGLHGEQYF. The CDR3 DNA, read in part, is TGCGCCAGCAGCCAGACGACCAAAGCGGGACTTCACGGCGAG.

The CDR3 sequence is CAWSVRSPRRNSPLHF. Partial CDR3 DNA: TGTGCCTGGAGTGTACGATCCCCTAGGAGGAATTCACCC. The chain couples TRBV30 to TRBJ1-6; D remains ambiguous. The DNA ends 3 residues before the CDR3 does, and the rest of the CDR3 is filled in from the germline J gene. Germline V gene sequence: CDR1 GTSNPN, CDR2 SVGIG (reference sequence). V dropped 0 bases and J dropped 7 bases, with 16 bases sitting between them. The CDR3 is 16 residues long.

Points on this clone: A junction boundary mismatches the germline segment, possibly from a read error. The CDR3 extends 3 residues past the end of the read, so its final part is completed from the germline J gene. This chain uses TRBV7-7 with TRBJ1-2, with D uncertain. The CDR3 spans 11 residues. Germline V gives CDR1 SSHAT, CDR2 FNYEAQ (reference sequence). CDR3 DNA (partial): TGTGCTAGCAGCTCCTACCGTGGC. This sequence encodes CASSSYRG. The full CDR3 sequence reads CASSSYRGYTF.

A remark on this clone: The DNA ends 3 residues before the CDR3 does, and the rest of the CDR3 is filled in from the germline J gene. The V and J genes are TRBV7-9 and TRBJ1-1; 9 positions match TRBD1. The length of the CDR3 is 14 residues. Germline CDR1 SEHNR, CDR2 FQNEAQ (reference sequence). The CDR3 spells CASSRDRVNSPAFF. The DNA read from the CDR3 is TGTGCCAGCAGCCGGGACAGGGTAAATTCACCC.

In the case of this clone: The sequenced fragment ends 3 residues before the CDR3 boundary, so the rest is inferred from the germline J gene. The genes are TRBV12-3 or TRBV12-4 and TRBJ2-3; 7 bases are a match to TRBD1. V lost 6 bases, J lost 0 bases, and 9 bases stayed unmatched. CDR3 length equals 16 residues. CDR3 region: CASRPLGTASTDTQYF. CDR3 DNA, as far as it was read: TGTGCCAGCAGACCCCTAGGGACAGCTAGCACAGATACG.

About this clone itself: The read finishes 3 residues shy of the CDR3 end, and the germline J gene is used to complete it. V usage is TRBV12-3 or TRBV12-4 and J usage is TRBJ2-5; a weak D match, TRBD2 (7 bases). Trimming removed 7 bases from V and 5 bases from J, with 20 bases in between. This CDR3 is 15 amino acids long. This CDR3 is CASTWGGVGGETQYF. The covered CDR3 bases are TGTGCCAGCACCTGGGGGGGCGTGGGGGGGGAGACC.

Here the CDR3 reads CASSLGRAGGPRETQYF. Incomplete CDR3 DNA: TGTGCCAGCAGCTTAGGTCGGGCGGGGGGGCCTCGAGAGACG. The chain joins TRBV7-3 to TRBJ2-3, with 9 nucleotides matching TRBD2. The sequenced fragment ends 3 residues before the CDR3 boundary, so the rest is inferred from the germline J gene. The CDR3 contains 17 residues. CDR1 SGHTA and CDR2 FQGTGA come from the germline V gene.